This paragraph reports one T cell receptor (beta chain). Its antigen is unknown. No qualities accompany the bases; no much larger clone lies one base away. The sample comes from a study of radiotherapy plus CTLA-4 blockade in lung cancer (dated by TCRdb to the late 2010s). Regarding the complete study: Objective responses occurred in approximately 19% of enrolled patients, and around 30% achieved disease control. Results and caveats for the whole study, not just this receptor: After treatment with radiotherapy and ipilimumab, TCR clones that came from tumors expanded in the peripheral blood. Increased serum interferon-beta after radiation, together with early dynamic changes in blood T cell clones, were reported to be the strongest predictors of response.

Library construction relied on the immunoSEQ multiplex PCR assay. Imported from immuneACCESS, the table was reduced by TCRdb to in-frame sequences with V and J called. These copies leave out some clones; in studies compared against another copy, an unresolved V gene accounts for under half, and the cause of the remainder is not known. This sample lists nearly 110,000 clones; 85% to 90% were detected once. The top ten clonotypes cover around 2% of the sample. The germline V gene (reference sequence) specifies LNHDA as CDR1 and SQIVND as CDR2. V and J are trimmed by 3 bases and 3 bases, and the gene matches miss 11 bases of the junction. Including cysteine and phenylalanine, the CDR3 has 16 amino acids. The entry retains the CDR3 DNA only, 48 bases that are in frame from base 1. The study tested focal radiation therapy combined with CTLA-4 blockade (ipilimumab) in patients with chemo-refractory metastatic non-small-cell lung cancer.

The sequence derives from a human donor with non-small cell lung cancer that progressed on radiotherapy plus ipilimumab. Some clones in this sample may be carry-over from other donors' samples. Sequencing was performed on peripheral blood, taken from a patient treated with radiotherapy plus ipilimumab. The sequence is built from TRBV19 and TRBJ2-7, and TRBD2 aligns with 7 junction nucleotides. The CDR3 protein sequence reads: CASSIGGGSNFYEQYF. In nucleotide form, the sequence is TGTGCCAGTAGTATCGGGGGAGGGTCAAACTTCTACGAGCAGTACTTC.